Given below is one TCR beta chain in context. The antigen remains unidentified. Of the isolated RNA, all was reverse transcribed, and so the sequenced material was expressed TCRB transcripts. Only in-frame clones appear in the TCRdb table, and some are missing; sequencing was by immunoSEQ multiplex PCR. The data contain about 470,000 clones, approximately 30% of them singletons. CDR1 is SQVTM, CDR2 ANQGSEA, per germline. V gave up 5 bases and J gave up 4 bases, with 22 bases separating them. The CDR3 runs to 16 residues. The data were obtained in a study of beta chain features in type 1 diabetes. The study, taken as a whole, reports: Type 1 diabetes patients showed a moderate but significant shortening of TCRB CDR3s in all four CD4+ subsets.

Sorting that relied on CD45RO/CCR7/CD25/CD127/CD95/CD27 yielded CD4+ naive, central memory, regulatory and stem cell-like memory cells. V and J are TRBV29-1 and TRBJ2-3; D is possibly TRBD1 (7 bases). The specimen was naive CD4+ T cells from blood. The sequence was collected from a man younger than 35 in good health. The CDR3: CSVRGQTSGRADTQYF. The CDR3 region has the DNA TGCAGCGTTAGGGGGCAGACTAGTGGGAGAGCAGATACGCAGTATTTT.